This T cell receptor beta chain was obtained from a study of blood T cell dynamics during melanoma immunotherapy. The assay was immunoSEQ multiplex PCR, and TCRdb's table has in-frame clones only and misses some. Here the sample spans over 14,000 clones, more than 75% being singletons. The CDR3 runs 15 residues. Germline-derived CDR1 and CDR2 are SGHKS and YYEKEE (reference sequence). Trimming cost V 3 bases and J 5 bases, with 17 bases left between them. Stated time point: pre-treatment baseline. The chain couples TRBV5-5 to TRBJ2-5; D remains ambiguous. Sequencing used blood, obtained from a patient treated with checkpoint blockade. This TCR was recovered from a human donor with melanoma. In DNA, the CDR3 is TGTGCCAGCAGCTCCGCAACAGACCACGGGGAGACCCAGTACTTC. Its protein is CASSSATDHGETQYF.